What follows are 27 T cell receptor beta chains derived from one specimen sequenced in a study of shared clonotypes between healthy human individuals. The table came from immunoSEQ multiplex PCR; TCRdb's copy has only in-frame clones and leaves some out. In the table there are about 1.1 million clones, 70% to 85% of which are singletons. The source material was memory CD4+ T cells from PBMCs. As to subset: CD45RA-negative fraction. These receptors came from a man in his late teens or twenties in good health. Some clones in this sample may be carry-over from other donors' samples.

The chain links TRBV5-1 to TRBJ1-3; D is unclear. With 6 bases removed from V and 4 bases from J, the gap between germline ends came to 11 bases. The germline CDR1 and CDR2 sequences are SGHRS and YFSETQ. This CDR3 is 13 amino acids long. The CDR3 DNA follows: TGCGCCAGCACCGACCGATTGGGAAACACCATATATTTT. Its protein is CASTDRLGNTIYF.

The chain is built from TRBV27 and TRBJ1-1, with D possibly being TRBD1 (5 bases). Germline V lookup: CDR1 MNHEY, CDR2 SMNVEV (reference sequence). This CDR3 spans 13 amino acids. Between the trimmed V and J ends, which lost 5 bases and 3 bases, there was a span of 10 bases. CDR3 sequence: CASSPDSYTEAFF. DNA of the CDR3: TGTGCCAGCAGTCCTGACAGTTACACTGAAGCTTTCTTT.

The chain joins TRBV11-2 to TRBJ1-4; 8 positions agree with TRBD1. CDR1 SGHAT and CDR2 FQNNGV come from the germline V gene. This CDR3 region has 14 residues. V lost 5 bases, J lost 8 bases, and 7 bases stayed unmatched. The chain's CDR3 is CASSPRTGTEKLFF. CDR3 in DNA: TGTGCCAGCAGCCCCCGGACAGGGACCGAAAAACTGTTTTTT.

The chain combines TRBV7-2 with TRBJ2-1; 9 nucleotides match TRBD2. V gave up 5 bases and J gave up 9 bases; unmatched junction bases: 17. This CDR3 spans 17 amino acids. Germline loops: CDR1 SGHTA, CDR2 FQGNSA. The CDR3 is CASSPTLVAGVWGEQFF. The DNA of the CDR3 is TGTGCCAGCAGCCCGACGTTGGTAGCGGGAGTTTGGGGTGAGCAGTTCTTC.

The V call is TRBV28, the J call TRBJ2-3; D is perhaps TRBD1 (5 bases). The CDR3 has 13 residues. In germline, CDR1 is MDHEN, CDR2 SYDVKM. The V end was cut by 7 bases, the J end by 3 bases, with 11 bases between. CDR3 loop: CASTLRQTDTQYF. Written as DNA, the CDR3 is TGTGCCAGCACCCTGAGACAGACAGATACGCAGTATTTT.

V gene TRBV18 combines with J gene TRBJ2-5; D uncertain. Trimming shortened V by 4 bases and J by 5 bases, and 8 bases separated the two germline ends. CDR1 is KGHSH, CDR2 LQKENI, per germline. This CDR3 spans 12 amino acids. CDR3 DNA: TGTGCCAGCTCACACATGAAGGAGACCCAGTACTTC. It translates to CASSHMKETQYF.

The chain recombines TRBV6-5 with TRBJ1-3, with D hard to call. Germline CDR1 MNHEY, CDR2 SVGAGI. Trimming stripped 10 bases from V and 2 bases from J, with 12 bases between. CDR3 length: 13 amino acids. The chain's CDR3 is CAIRSGTGNTIYF. CDR3 sequence (DNA): TGTGCCATCCGCAGTGGAACTGGAAACACCATATATTTT.

J is TRBJ2-4 and V is TRBV29-1; D possibly corresponds to TRBD2 (6 bases). V gave up 7 bases and J gave up 7 bases, with 20 bases separating them. Per germline, CDR1 SQVTM and CDR2 ANQGSEA. The CDR3 has 14 residues. CDR3 loop: CSAGDWRDLNIQYF. In nucleotides, the CDR3 is TGCAGCGCCGGCGACTGGCGGGACCTGAACATTCAGTACTTC.

Only one count was recorded for this clone. The chain carries TRBV5-1 and TRBJ2-5; 8 nucleotides line up with TRBD1. The V gene's germline CDR1 is SGHRS and CDR2 YFSETQ. This CDR3 region has 15 residues. The J segment lost 3 bases and the V segment lost 1 base, leaving 5 bases of the junction unmatched. The CDR3 nucleotides are TGCGCCAGCAGCTTGTCCAGGGGGCTAAAAGAGACCCAGTACTTC. Translating gives CASSLSRGLKETQYF.

The V call is TRBV19, the J call TRBJ1-5, with no clear D. The V end was cut by 5 bases, the J end by 9 bases, with 14 bases between. This CDR3 contains 13 residues. Per germline, CDR1 LNHDA and CDR2 SQIVND (reference sequence). CDR3 bases: TGTGCCAGTAGTCGGGGATTCGATCGGCCCCAGCATTTT. Its translation: CASSRGFDRPQHF.

The J gene is TRBJ1-2, the V gene TRBV29-1; no firm D call. The germline V gene encodes CDR1 SQVTM and CDR2 ANQGSEA. V lost 3 bases, J lost 2 bases, and 7 bases lay in between. This CDR3 spans 12 amino acids. Here the CDR3 DNA reads TGCAGCGTTGATACTCTAAACTATGGCTACACCTTC. This encodes CSVDTLNYGYTF.

There are many counts of this clone. CDR3 amino acids: CASRSGTNTGELFF. The CDR3 bases are TGTGCCAGCAGAAGCGGCACGAACACCGGGGAGCTGTTTTTT. This chain joins TRBV2 and TRBJ2-2, with a possible D match to TRBD2 (5 bases). The germline CDR1 and CDR2 sequences are SNHLY and FYNNEI. The ends were cut back, 6 bases at V and 0 bases at J, with 8 bases in the middle. The CDR3 totals 14 residues. Variable domain in full (rest from reference TRBV2 and TRBJ2-2): EPEVTQTPSHQVTQMGQEVILRCVPISNHLYFYWYRQILGQKVEFLVSFYNNEISEKSEIFDDQFSVERPDGSNFTLKIRSTKLEDSAMYFCASRSGTNTGELFFGEGSRLTVL.

In regard to this clone: The junction shows a germline mismatch at one end, possibly a read error. This chain uses TRBV5-1 with TRBJ2-7; no clear D. CDR1 and CDR2 from the germline V gene are SGHRS and YFSETQ. The CDR3 totals 12 residues. The chain's CDR3 is CASSLTPFERYF. The CDR3 DNA reads as TGCGCCAGCAGCTTGACTCCATTCGAGCGGTACTTC.

The chain recombines TRBV10-3 with TRBJ2-5; 12 bases line up with TRBD2. J gave up 5 bases and V 10 bases, and 8 bases lay outside the gene matches. The CDR3 extends over 14 amino acids. In germline, CDR1 is ENHRY, CDR2 SYGVKD. Here the CDR3 DNA reads TGTGCCACGCTAGCGGGAGGGCCGGGGGAGACCCAGTACTTC. This sequence encodes CATLAGGPGETQYF.

This sequence joins TRBV7-9 and TRBJ2-7, with 8 positions matching TRBD1. After removal of 3 bases from V and 0 bases from J, the junction contained 4 bases not matched to a gene. This CDR3 spans 15 amino acids. Germline values: CDR1 SEHNR, CDR2 FQNEAQ (reference sequence). CDR3 in DNA: TGTGCCAGCAGCTTTCAGGGGGCTAGCTCCTACGAGCAGTACTTC. It is translated as CASSFQGASSYEQYF.

The chain recombines TRBV5-6 with TRBJ2-3; D might be TRBD1 (6 bases). Germline assignment: CDR1 SGHDT and CDR2 YYEEEE. The V end was cut by 5 bases, the J end by 2 bases, with 9 bases between. This CDR3 is built from 13 residues. In DNA, the CDR3 is TGTGCCAGCAGTTGGGACAACACAGATACGCAGTATTTT. Translation gives CASSWDNTDTQYF.

The rearrangement joins TRBV7-9 to TRBJ2-1; D is uncertain. The CDR3 consists of 14 residues. V lost 0 bases and J 6 bases, leaving 9 bases between the germline ends. Looked up from germline, CDR1 is SEHNR and CDR2 is FQNEAQ (reference sequence). The CDR3 DNA reads as TGTGCCAGCAGCTTAGCGGGTGGGTCCAATGAGCAGTTCTTC. Amino acids: CASSLAGGSNEQFF.

The chain is built from TRBV6-6 and TRBJ2-3, with TRBD1 identical over 8 bases. The CDR3 has 15 amino acids. The trim removed 6 bases at V and 4 bases at J, leaving 9 bases unmatched. CDR1 MNHNY and CDR2 SVGAGI come from the germline V gene (reference sequence). DNA for the CDR3: TGTGCCAGCAGCCGCGACAGGGGATCCTCAGATACGCAGTATTTT. Translating it yields CASSRDRGSSDTQYF.

CDR3 amino acids: CASSSRLADSYNEQFF. The CDR3 region has the DNA TGTGCCAGCAGTTCTAGACTAGCGGACTCCTACAATGAGCAGTTCTTC. V is TRBV28 and J is TRBJ2-1, with TRBD2 identical over 9 bases. The CDR3 extends over 16 amino acids. With 4 bases clipped from V and 0 bases from J, the junction kept 4 bases outside the gene matches. The germline V gene encodes CDR1 MDHEN and CDR2 SYDVKM.

This clone was counted between two and nine times. The genes are TRBV19 and TRBJ2-2; D remains unclear. The V end was cut by 6 bases, the J end by 1 base, with 12 bases between. Germline V gene data show CDR1 as LNHDA and CDR2 as SQIVND (reference sequence). The CDR3 runs 15 residues. The DNA for the CDR3 is TGTGCCAGTAGCGCGCTAATCCGGAACACCGGGGAGCTGTTTTTT. This sequence encodes CASSALIRNTGELFF.

CDR3 coding DNA: TGTGCCAGCTCACCACCAGGACTTTACGAGCAGTACTTC. Amino acid sequence: CASSPPGLYEQYF. This chain joins TRBV18 and TRBJ2-7, with D tentatively TRBD2 (5 bases). V was pared by 0 bases and J by 4 bases, with 7 bases between. The CDR3 contains 13 residues. The germline V gene encodes CDR1 KGHSH and CDR2 LQKENI.

The V gene is TRBV5-1, the J gene TRBJ2-1; tentative D call: TRBD1 (6 bases). The V end lost 3 bases, the J end lost 7 bases, and 14 bases lay between the germline ends. This CDR3 region has 14 residues. From germline, CDR1 is SGHRS and CDR2 YFSETQ. Here the CDR3 DNA reads TGCGCCAGCAGCTCGACCACAGGGACGAATGAGCAGTTCTTC. It translates to CASSSTTGTNEQFF.

V gene TRBV19 combines with J gene TRBJ2-7, with D maybe TRBD2 (6 bases). V shed 5 bases and J shed 6 bases, with 17 bases lying between them. The CDR3 loop spans 14 amino acids. Germline V gene sequence: CDR1 LNHDA, CDR2 SQIVND (reference sequence). CDR3 sequence (DNA): TGTGCCAGTAGTGGCCGGGGACCAGCGGGCGAGCAGTACTTC. Encoded protein: CASSGRGPAGEQYF.

This clone was seen once. The chain uses TRBV5-1 and TRBJ2-1; 8 bases map to TRBD2. Trimming took 0 bases from V and 6 from J; bases not matched to a gene: 5. The CDR3 length is 15 residues. Germline CDR1 SGHRS, CDR2 YFSETQ. The CDR3 coding sequence is TGCGCCAGCAGCTTGGCCCCGGGAGGGCCCAATGAGCAGTTCTTC. Encoded protein: CASSLAPGGPNEQFF.

The rearrangement uses TRBV29-1 and TRBJ2-1; unclear D gene. CDR3 length: 14 amino acids. The V and J ends lost 7 bases and 7 bases respectively, with 20 bases between them. CDR1 is SQVTM and CDR2 is ANQGSEA in the germline V gene. The CDR3: CSAASPPNKNEQFF. The CDR3 DNA reads TGCAGCGCTGCGTCCCCCCCGAATAAAAATGAGCAGTTCTTC.

The chain joins TRBV5-4 to TRBJ1-2; D remains unclear. This CDR3 contains 14 residues. Trimming removed 3 bases at V and 4 bases at J, with 13 bases between. In germline, CDR1 is SGHNT, CDR2 YYREEE (reference sequence). CDR3 sequence (DNA): TGTGCCAGCAGCTCCCGGACGGAGCCCTATGGCTACACCTTC. This sequence encodes CASSSRTEPYGYTF.

This chain uses TRBV7-2 with TRBJ1-1; no reliable D call. Germline CDR1 and CDR2: SGHTA and FQGNSA. The CDR3 is made up of 12 amino acids. Trimming took 1 base from V and 5 from J, leaving 5 bases between them. CDR3 nucleotides: TGTGCCAGCAGCTTAGGATATACTGAAGCTTTCTTT. Its translation: CASSLGYTEAFF.